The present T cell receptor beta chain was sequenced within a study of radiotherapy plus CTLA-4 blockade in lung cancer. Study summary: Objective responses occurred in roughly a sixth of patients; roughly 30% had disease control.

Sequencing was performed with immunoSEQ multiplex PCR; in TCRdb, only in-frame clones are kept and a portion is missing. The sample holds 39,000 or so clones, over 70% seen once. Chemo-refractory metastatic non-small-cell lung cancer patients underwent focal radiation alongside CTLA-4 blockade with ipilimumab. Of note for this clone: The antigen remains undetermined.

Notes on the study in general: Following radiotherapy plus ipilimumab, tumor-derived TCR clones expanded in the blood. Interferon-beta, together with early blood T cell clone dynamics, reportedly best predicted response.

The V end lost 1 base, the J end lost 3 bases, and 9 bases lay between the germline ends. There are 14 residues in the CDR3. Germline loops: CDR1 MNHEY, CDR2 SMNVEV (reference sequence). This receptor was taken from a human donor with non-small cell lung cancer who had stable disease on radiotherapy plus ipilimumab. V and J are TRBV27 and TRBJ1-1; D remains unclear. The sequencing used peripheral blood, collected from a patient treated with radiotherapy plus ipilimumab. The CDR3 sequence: CASSLLPGDTEAFF. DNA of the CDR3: TGTGCCAGCAGTTTATTGCCAGGAGACACTGAAGCTTTCTTT.